By share, the clone carrying this T cell receptor beta chain ranks as medium-sized. The antigen is not known. DNA at approximately 200 ng, 25,000 to 30,000 T cell genomes, went into sorted-subset replicate PCRs. Assay: immunoSEQ multiplex PCR; the TCRdb copy retains only in-frame clones and omits some. This sample has about 680,000 clones, with 92% found just once. Cells designated naive CD8 were CD45RO-negative and were positively selected for CCR7, with terminally differentiated effector memory CD45RA+ cells excluded. Recent vaccinations or acute infections were absent in the healthy HIV-negative adult donors. The data stem from a study of shared clonotypes between healthy human individuals. General study points: Tissue TCR repertoires likely differ from these blood-only repertoires.

The germline CDR1 and CDR2 sequences are GTSNPN and SVGIG (reference sequence). V was trimmed by 5 bases and J by 2 bases, leaving 13 bases between them. The length of the CDR3 is 13 residues. Material for sequencing was naive CD8+ T cells sorted from blood. This TCR was recovered from a man in his thirties or forties in good health. The rearrangement uses TRBV30 and TRBJ2-7; D may match TRBD1 or TRBD2 (5 bases each). DNA for the CDR3: TGTGCCTGGTCAGGAAGGGGACCCTACGAGCAGTACTTC. Amino acids: CAWSGRGPYEQYF.